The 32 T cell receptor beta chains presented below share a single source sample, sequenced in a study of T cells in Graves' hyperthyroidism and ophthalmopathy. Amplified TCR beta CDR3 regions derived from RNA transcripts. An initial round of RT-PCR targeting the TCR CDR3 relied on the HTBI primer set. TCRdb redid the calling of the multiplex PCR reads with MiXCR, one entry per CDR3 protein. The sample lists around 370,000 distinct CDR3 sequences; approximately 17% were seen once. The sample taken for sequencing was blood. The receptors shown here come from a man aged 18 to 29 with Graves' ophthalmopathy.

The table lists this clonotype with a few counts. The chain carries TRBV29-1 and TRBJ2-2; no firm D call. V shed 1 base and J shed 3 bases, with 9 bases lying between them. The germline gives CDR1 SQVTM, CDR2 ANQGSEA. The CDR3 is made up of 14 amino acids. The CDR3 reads CSVEVRRDTGELFF. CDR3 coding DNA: TGCAGCGTTGAAGTGCGCAGAGACACCGGGGAGCTGTTTTTT.

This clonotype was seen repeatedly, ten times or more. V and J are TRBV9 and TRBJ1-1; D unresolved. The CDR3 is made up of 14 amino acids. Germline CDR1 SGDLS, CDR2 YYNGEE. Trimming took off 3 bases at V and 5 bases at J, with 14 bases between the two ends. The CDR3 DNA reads TGTGCCAGCAGCGCGACAACACTGGGAACTGAAGCTTTCTTT. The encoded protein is CASSATTLGTEAFF.

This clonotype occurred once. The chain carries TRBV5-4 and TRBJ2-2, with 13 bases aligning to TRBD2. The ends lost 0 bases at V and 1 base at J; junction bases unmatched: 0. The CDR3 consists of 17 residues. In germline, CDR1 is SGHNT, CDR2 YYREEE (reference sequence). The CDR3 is CASSLGLAGGNTGELFF. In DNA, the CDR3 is TGTGCCAGCAGCTTGGGACTAGCGGGGGGGAACACCGGGGAGCTGTTTTTT.

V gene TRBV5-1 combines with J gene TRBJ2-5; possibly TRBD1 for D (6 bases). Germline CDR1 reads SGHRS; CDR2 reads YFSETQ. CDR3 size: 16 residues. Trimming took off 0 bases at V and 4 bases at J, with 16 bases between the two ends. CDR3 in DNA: TGCGCCAGCAGCTTGGGAGGGCAGGGGCTGGGAGAGACCCAGTACTTC. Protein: CASSLGGQGLGETQYF.

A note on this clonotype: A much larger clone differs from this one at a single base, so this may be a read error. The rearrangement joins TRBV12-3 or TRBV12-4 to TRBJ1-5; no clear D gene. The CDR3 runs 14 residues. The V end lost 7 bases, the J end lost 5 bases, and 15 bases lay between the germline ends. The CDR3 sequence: CASTSEQSYQPQHF. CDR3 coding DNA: TGTGCCAGCACCTCCGAGCAGAGCTATCAGCCCCAGCATTTT.

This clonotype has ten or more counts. The CDR3 spells CASSLEGQKNEQFF. CDR3 sequence (DNA): TGCGCCAGCAGCTTGGAGGGACAGAAGAATGAGCAGTTCTTC. The chain recombines TRBV5-1 with TRBJ2-1; 7 bases fit TRBD1. Per germline, CDR1 SGHRS and CDR2 YFSETQ. With 0 bases clipped from V and 7 bases from J, the junction kept 4 bases outside the gene matches. The CDR3 consists of 14 residues. Variable domain in full (rest from reference TRBV5-1 and TRBJ2-1): KAGVTQTPRYLIKTRGQQVTLSCSPISGHRSVSWYQQTPGQGLQFLFEYFSETQRNKGNFPGRFSGRQFSNSRSEMNVSTLELGDSALYLCASSLEGQKNEQFFGPGTRLTVL.

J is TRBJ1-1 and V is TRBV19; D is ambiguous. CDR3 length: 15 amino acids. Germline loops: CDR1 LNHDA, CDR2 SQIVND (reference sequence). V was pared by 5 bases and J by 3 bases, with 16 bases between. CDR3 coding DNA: TGTGCCAGTAGTCCCCGACGTGAAATGGACACTGAAGCTTTCTTT. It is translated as CASSPRREMDTEAFF.

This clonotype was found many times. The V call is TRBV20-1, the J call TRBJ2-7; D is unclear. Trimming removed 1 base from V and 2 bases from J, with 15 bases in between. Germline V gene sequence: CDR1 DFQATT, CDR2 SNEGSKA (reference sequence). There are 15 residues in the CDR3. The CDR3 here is CSARGTLDMTYEQYF. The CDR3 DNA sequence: TGCAGTGCTAGAGGTACACTTGATATGACCTACGAGCAGTACTTC.

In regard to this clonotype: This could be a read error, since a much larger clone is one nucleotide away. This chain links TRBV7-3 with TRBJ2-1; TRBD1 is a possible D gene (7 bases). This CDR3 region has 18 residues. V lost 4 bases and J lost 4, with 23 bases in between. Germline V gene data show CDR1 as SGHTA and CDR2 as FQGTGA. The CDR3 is CASSSPGGARGRYNEQFF. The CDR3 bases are TGTGCCAGCAGCTCTCCCGGAGGGGCGAGGGGGCGTTACAATGAGCAGTTCTTC.

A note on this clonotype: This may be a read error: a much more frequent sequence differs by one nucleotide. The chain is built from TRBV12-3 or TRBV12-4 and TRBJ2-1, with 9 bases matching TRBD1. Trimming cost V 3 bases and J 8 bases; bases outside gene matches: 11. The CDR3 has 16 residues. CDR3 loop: CASSFPGQGIADEQFF. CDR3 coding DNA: TGTGCCAGCAGTTTCCCAGGACAGGGGATTGCAGATGAGCAGTTCTTC.

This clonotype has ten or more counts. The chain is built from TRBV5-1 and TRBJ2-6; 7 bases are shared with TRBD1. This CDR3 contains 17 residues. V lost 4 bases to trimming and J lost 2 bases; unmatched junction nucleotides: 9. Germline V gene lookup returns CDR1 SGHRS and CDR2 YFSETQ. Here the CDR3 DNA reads TGCGCCAGCAGCCTCCTGACAGGGACCCCTGGGGCCAACGTCCTGACTTTC. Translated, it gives CASSLLTGTPGANVLTF.

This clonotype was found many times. The CDR3, as DNA: TGTGCCAGCAGCTTAGATACCCCCTCCTACGAGCAGTACTTC. It yields the protein CASSLDTPSYEQYF. The chain employs TRBV11-2 and TRBJ2-7; D is unclear. Trimming shortened V by 0 bases and J by 0 bases, and 6 bases separated the two germline ends. The CDR3 extends over 14 amino acids. Germline V gives CDR1 SGHAT, CDR2 FQNNGV.

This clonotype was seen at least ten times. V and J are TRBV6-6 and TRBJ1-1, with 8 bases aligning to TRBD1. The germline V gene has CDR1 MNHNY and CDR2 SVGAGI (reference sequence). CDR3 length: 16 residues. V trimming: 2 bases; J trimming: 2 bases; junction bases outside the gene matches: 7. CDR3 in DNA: TGTGCCAGCAGTTACCCACGGACAGGGCTAAACACTGAAGCTTTCTTT. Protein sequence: CASSYPRTGLNTEAFF.

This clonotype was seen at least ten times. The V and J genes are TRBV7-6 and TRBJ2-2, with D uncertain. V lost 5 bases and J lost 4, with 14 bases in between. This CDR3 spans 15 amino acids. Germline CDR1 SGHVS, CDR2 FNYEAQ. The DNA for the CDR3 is TGTGCCAGCAGCCTTACTACAAAATCCACCGGGGAGCTGTTTTTT. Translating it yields CASSLTTKSTGELFF.

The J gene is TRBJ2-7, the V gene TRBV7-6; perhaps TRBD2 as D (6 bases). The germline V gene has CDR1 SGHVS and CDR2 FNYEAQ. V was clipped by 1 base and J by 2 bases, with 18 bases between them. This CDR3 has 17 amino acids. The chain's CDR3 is CASSLDEVGGTTYEQYF. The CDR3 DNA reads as TGTGCCAGCAGCTTAGACGAGGTTGGGGGGACCACCTACGAGCAGTACTTC.

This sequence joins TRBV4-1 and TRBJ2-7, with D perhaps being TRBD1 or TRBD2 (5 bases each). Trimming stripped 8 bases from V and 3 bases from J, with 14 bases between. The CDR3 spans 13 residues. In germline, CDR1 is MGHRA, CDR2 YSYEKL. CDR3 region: CASGDGKVYEQYF. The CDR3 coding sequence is TGCGCCAGCGGGGACGGAAAAGTCTACGAGCAGTACTTC.

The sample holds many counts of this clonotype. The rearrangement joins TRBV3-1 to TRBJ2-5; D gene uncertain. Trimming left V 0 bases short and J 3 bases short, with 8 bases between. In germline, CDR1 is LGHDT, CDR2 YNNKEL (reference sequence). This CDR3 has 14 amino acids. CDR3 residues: CASSQDVREETQYF. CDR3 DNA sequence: TGTGCCAGCAGCCAAGATGTCCGGGAAGAGACCCAGTACTTC.

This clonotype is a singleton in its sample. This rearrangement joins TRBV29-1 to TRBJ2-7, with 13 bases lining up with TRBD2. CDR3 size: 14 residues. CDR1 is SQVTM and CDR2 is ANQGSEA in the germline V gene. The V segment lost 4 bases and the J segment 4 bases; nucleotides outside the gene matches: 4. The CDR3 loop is CSVATTSGGYEQYF. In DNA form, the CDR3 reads TGCAGCGTTGCAACGACTAGCGGGGGGTACGAGCAGTACTTC.

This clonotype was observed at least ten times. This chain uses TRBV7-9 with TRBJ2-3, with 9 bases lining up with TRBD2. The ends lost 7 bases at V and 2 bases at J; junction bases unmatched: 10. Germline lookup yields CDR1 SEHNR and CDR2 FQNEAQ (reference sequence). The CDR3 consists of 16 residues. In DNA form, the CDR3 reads TGTGCCAGCACCAGATTAGCGGGGGAGCACACAGATACGCAGTATTTT. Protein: CASTRLAGEHTDTQYF.

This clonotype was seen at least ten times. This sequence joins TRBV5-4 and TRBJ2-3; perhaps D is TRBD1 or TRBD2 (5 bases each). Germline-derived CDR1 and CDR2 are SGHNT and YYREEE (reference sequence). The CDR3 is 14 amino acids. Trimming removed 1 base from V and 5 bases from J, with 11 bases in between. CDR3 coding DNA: TGTGCCAGCAGCTTGCCAGGGAGTGTAGATACGCAGTATTTT. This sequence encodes CASSLPGSVDTQYF.

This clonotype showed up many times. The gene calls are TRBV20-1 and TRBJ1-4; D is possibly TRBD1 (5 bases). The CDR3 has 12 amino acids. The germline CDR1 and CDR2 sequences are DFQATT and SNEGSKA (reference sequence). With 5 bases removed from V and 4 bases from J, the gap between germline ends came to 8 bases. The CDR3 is CSAGDGNEKLFF. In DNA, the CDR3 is TGCAGTGCTGGGGACGGTAATGAAAAACTGTTTTTT.

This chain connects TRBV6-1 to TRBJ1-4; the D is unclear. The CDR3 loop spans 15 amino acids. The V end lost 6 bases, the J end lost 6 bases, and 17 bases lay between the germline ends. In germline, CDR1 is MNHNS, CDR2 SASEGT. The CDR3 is CASRNLWAVDEKLFF. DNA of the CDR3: TGTGCCAGCAGGAACCTCTGGGCCGTCGATGAAAAACTGTTTTTT.

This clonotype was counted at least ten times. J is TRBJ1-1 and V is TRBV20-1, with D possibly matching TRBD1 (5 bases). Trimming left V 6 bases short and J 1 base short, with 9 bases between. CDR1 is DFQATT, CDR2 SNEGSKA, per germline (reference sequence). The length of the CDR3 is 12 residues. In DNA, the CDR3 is TGCAGTGCCCCGGGGGAGAACACTGAAGCTTTCTTT. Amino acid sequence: CSAPGENTEAFF.

The CDR3: CASSLLQNYEQYF. Written as DNA, the CDR3 is TGTGCCAGCAGTTTACTACAAAACTACGAGCAGTACTTC. The chain links TRBV27 to TRBJ2-7; D is uncertain. V was trimmed by 2 bases and J by 3 bases, leaving 8 bases between them. Germline V gives CDR1 MNHEY, CDR2 SMNVEV (reference sequence). The CDR3 length is 13 residues.

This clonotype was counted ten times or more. Here the CDR3 reads CASSPGIVGQPQHF. The CDR3 region has the DNA TGTGCCAGCAGCCCAGGAATCGTGGGACAGCCCCAGCATTTT. This chain links TRBV12-3 or TRBV12-4 with TRBJ1-5; D is unclear. The V end lost 6 bases, the J end lost 7 bases, and 16 bases lay between the germline ends. This CDR3 has 14 amino acids.

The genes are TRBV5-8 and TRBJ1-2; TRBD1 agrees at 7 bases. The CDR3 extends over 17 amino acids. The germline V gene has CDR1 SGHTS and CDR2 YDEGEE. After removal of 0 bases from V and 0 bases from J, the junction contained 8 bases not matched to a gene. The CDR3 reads CASSLEYPGQANYGYTF. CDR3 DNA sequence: TGTGCCAGCAGCTTGGAATACCCCGGACAGGCTAACTATGGCTACACCTTC.

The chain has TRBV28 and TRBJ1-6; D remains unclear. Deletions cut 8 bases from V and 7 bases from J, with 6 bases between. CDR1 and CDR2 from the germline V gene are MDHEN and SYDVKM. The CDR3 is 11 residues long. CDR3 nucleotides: TGTGCCAGCCAGTGGAATTCACCCCTCCACTTT. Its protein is CASQWNSPLHF. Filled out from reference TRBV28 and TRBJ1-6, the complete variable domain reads DVKVTQSSRYLVKRTGEKVFLECVQDMDHENMFWYRQDPGLGLRLIYFSYDVKMKEKGDIPEGYSVSREKKERFSLILESASTNQTSMYLCASQWNSPLHFGNGTRLTVT.

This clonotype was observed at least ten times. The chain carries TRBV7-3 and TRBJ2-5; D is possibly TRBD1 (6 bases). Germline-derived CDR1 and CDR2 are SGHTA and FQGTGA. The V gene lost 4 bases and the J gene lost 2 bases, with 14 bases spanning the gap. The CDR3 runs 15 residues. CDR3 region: CASSSTGTPQETQYF. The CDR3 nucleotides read TGTGCCAGCAGCTCCACGGGGACACCACAAGAGACCCAGTACTTC.

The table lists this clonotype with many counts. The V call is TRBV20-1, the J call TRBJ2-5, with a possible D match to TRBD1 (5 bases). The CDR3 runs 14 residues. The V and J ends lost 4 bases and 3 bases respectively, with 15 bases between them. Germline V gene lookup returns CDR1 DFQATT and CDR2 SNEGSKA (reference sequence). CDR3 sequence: CSAISPGIEETQYF. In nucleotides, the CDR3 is TGCAGTGCTATCTCCCCAGGGATTGAAGAGACCCAGTACTTC.

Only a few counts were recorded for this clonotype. CDR3 in amino acids: CASSSSGGISYEQYF. The CDR3 coding sequence is TGTGCCAGTAGTTCTTCGGGGGGGATAAGCTACGAGCAGTACTTC. This chain joins TRBV19 and TRBJ2-7; TRBD2 aligns across 8 bases. The ends lost 5 bases at V and 3 bases at J; junction bases unmatched: 9. CDR1 and CDR2 (germline): LNHDA, SQIVND (reference sequence). This CDR3 region has 15 residues.

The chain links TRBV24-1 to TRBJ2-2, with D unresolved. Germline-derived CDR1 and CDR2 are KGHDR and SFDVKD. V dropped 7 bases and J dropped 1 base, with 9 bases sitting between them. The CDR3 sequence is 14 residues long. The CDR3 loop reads CATRSRRNTGELFF. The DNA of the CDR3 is TGTGCCACCAGAAGCAGGCGGAACACCGGGGAGCTGTTTTTT.

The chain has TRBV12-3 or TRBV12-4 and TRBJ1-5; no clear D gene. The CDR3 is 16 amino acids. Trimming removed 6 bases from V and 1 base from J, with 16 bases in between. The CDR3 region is CASSRGNLGSNQPQHF. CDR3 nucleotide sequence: TGTGCCAGCAGCCGAGGCAACTTGGGCAGCAATCAGCCCCAGCATTTT.